Listed below are T cell receptor beta chains from one sample, sequenced in a study of cytomegalovirus exposure and HLA in healthy donors. The repertoire was sequenced with immunoSEQ multiplex PCR; TCRdb's copy has only in-frame clones and lacks some. The sample includes 95,000 to 150,000 clones, over 75% seen only once; the top ten take 2.1%. The source material was PBMCs. The receptors shown here come from a man aged 25 to 40 in good health and CMV-seronegative. The CDR3 runs from the conserved cysteine through the conserved F or W. The D gene is left open where the match is weak. Part of the rows lack a size; the others show once, few, many or a class for expanded clones.

j_call	d_call	clone_size	cdr3_length	v_call	cdr3_nt	cdr3_aa
TRBJ2-2	NA	NA	14	TRBV5-1	TGCGCCAGCAGCTTGGACGGTCTCACCGGGGAGCTGTTTTTT	CASSLDGLTGELFF
TRBJ1-3	NA	NA	14	TRBV28	TGTGCCAGCAGGTCAGGGTCCTCTGGAAACACCATATATTTT	CASRSGSSGNTIYF
TRBJ2-2	NA	once	16	TRBV27	TGTGCCAGCAGTTTGACCAGGGTTTATTCAACCGGGGAGCTGTTTTTT	CASSLTRVYSTGELFF
TRBJ1-4	NA	NA	13	TRBV4-2	TGTGCCAGCAGCCAAGTTTCGGGAGACAAACTGTTTTTT	CASSQVSGDKLFF
TRBJ1-2	NA	NA	13	TRBV7-2	TGTGCCAGCAGCTTACGACTAAATAGGGGCTACACCTTC	CASSLRLNRGYTF
TRBJ1-4	NA	NA	15	TRBV9	TGTGCCAGCAGGGTCTTGGCGGTATCGATTGAAAAACTGTTTTTT	CASRVLAVSIEKLFF
TRBJ1-2	TRBD1	NA	15	TRBV10-3	TGTGCCATCAGTGGGGCAGGGGGCTACACGCTCGGCTACACCTTC	CAISGAGGYTLGYTF
TRBJ2-7	NA	NA	15	TRBV5-8	TGTGCCAGCAGCTTGCATGCGGGCAGCTCCTACGAGCAGTACTTC	CASSLHAGSSYEQYF
TRBJ1-1	NA	once	13	TRBV7-9	TGTGCCAGCAGCTTACACTCGAACACTGAAGCTTTCTTT	CASSLHSNTEAFF
TRBJ1-1	TRBD1	NA	16	TRBV15	TGTGCCACCAGCATCGGCAGGGGGCGGATGAACACTGAAGCTTTCTTT	CATSIGRGRMNTEAFF
TRBJ2-1	TRBD2	NA	13	TRBV5-1	TGCGCCAGCCGAACGGGGGGGCGGAATGAGCAGTTCTTC	CASRTGGRNEQFF
TRBJ1-3	TRBD1	NA	16	TRBV14	TGTGCCAGCAGCCAAGGCGCCAGGGGGCTCGGAAACACCATATATTTT	CASSQGARGLGNTIYF
TRBJ1-2	NA	NA	11	TRBV19	TGTGCCACGGACAGTAACTATGGCTACACCTTC	CATDSNYGYTF
TRBJ2-1	TRBD1	NA	18	TRBV11-2	TGTGCCAGCAGCGGCCGGGACAGGGAAGTGGACTCCTACAATGAGCAGTTCTTC	CASSGRDREVDSYNEQFF
TRBJ2-3	NA	once	13	TRBV6-5	TGTGCCAGCAGTTACCCTAACAGGGATACGCAGTATTTT	CASSYPNRDTQYF
TRBJ2-2	NA	NA	15	TRBV10-3	TGTGCCATCAGTCCGACAGGTTCGAACACCGGGGAGCTGTTTTTT	CAISPTGSNTGELFF
TRBJ2-7	TRBD1	NA	14	TRBV6-1	TGTGCCAGCTACCCTGGACAGGGGAGGAACGAGCAGTACTTC	CASYPGQGRNEQYF
TRBJ1-3	NA	once	15	TRBV7-7	TGTGCCAGCAGCCCTAAGACAGACTCTGGAAACACCATATATTTT	CASSPKTDSGNTIYF
TRBJ1-2	TRBD1	NA	13	TRBV29-1	TGCAGCGTTGATAGGACAGGGACCTATGGCTACACCTTC	CSVDRTGTYGYTF
TRBJ2-1	TRBD2	NA	15	TRBV19	TGTGCCAGTAGCATAGGGCGGGGGGATTACAATGAGCAGTTCTTC	CASSIGRGDYNEQFF
TRBJ2-7	TRBD1	NA	15	TRBV7-9	TGTGCCAGCAGCTTAGTAGGGACAGGAAGCTACGAGCAGTACTTC	CASSLVGTGSYEQYF
TRBJ2-7	TRBD1	NA	17	TRBV10-1	TGCGCCAGCAGTGACGCCGGGACAGGGGGCGCGTTGAACGAGCAGTACTTC	CASSDAGTGGALNEQYF
TRBJ1-3	NA	NA	13	TRBV5-6	TGTGCCAGCAGCTTACCTCAGGCTCCAATTCACTATTTT	CASSLPQAPIHYF
TRBJ2-3	NA	once	16	TRBV9	TGTGCCAGCACCGAGGGTCCGGGGGTGGGCACAGATACGCAGTATTTT	CASTEGPGVGTDTQYF
TRBJ2-5	TRBD2	few	16	TRBV5-4	TGTGCCAGCAGCTCGGGGACTAGCGGGGTCCAAGAGACCCAGTACTTC	CASSSGTSGVQETQYF
TRBJ1-5	NA	NA	15	TRBV15	TGTGCCACCAGCAGAGATCGTCGGGGCAATCAGCCCCAGCATTTT	CATSRDRRGNQPQHF
TRBJ2-2	NA	NA	15	TRBV10-3	TGTGCCATCAAAGGAACTAGCAGGGACACCGGGGAGCTGTTTTTT	CAIKGTSRDTGELFF
TRBJ1-5	NA	NA	14	TRBV29-1	TGCAGCGTTGACGGGATTTATAGCAATCAGCCCCAGCATTTT	CSVDGIYSNQPQHF